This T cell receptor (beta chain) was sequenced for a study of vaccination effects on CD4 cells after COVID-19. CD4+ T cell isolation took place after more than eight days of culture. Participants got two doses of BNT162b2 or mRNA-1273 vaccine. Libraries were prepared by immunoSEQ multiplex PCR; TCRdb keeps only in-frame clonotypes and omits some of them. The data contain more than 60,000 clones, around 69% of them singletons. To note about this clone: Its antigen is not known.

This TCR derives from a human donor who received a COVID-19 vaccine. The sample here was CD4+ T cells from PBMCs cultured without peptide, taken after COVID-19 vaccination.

The CDR3 bases are TGTGCCAGCAGTTTATCGAGTCGGCAGGGCGGCACCCCATACCGTTCACCCCTCCACTTT. Translating gives CASSLSSRQGGTPYRSPLHF. V and J are TRBV27 and TRBJ1-6, with D tentatively TRBD1 (5 bases). This CDR3 comprises 20 residues. CDR1 MNHEY and CDR2 SMNVEV come from the germline V gene (reference sequence). V dropped 0 bases and J dropped 9 bases, with 27 bases sitting between them.